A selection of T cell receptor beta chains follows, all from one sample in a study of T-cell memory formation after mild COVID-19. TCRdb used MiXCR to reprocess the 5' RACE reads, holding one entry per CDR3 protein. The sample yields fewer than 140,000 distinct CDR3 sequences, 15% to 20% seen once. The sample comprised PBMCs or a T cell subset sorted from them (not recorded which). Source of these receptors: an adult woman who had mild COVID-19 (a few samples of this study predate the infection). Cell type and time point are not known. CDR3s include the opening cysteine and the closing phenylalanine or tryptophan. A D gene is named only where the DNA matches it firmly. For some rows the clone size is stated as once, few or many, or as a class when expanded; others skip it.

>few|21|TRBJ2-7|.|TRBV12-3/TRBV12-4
TGTGCCAGCACCTCACGGAGAGGGGGCTTAGCGGCGGGGTCCCTTCCCTACGAGCAGTACTTC
CASTSRRGGLAAGSLPYEQYF
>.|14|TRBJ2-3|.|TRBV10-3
TGTGCCATCAGCGCTCGGGACTTGACAGATACGCAGTATTTT
CAISARDLTDTQYF
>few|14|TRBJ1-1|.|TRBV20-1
TGCAGTGCTAGTGCCCGGCAGATGAACACTGAAGCTTTCTTT
CSASARQMNTEAFF
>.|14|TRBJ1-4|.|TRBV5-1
TGCGCCAGCAGCTTGACAGGACTGAATGAAAAACTGTTTTTT
CASSLTGLNEKLFF
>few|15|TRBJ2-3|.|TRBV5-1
TGCGCCAGCAGCTCATGGACAGACTCCACAGATACGCAGTATTTT
CASSSWTDSTDTQYF
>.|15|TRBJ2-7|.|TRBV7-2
TGTGCCAGCAGCTTAGGGCCCTCATACTCCTACGAGCAGTACTTC
CASSLGPSYSYEQYF
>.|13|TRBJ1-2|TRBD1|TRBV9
TGTGCCAGCAGCGCAGACAGGGGGCAAGGCTACACCTTC
CASSADRGQGYTF
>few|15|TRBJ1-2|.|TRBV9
TGTGCCAGCAGCCCTTATCCGGGACTGATCTATGGCTACACCTTC
CASSPYPGLIYGYTF
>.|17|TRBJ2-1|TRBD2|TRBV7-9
TGTGCCAGCAGCACCCAAAAGCGGGAGGGCTCCTACAATGAGCAGTTCTTC
CASSTQKREGSYNEQFF
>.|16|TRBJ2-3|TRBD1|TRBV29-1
TGCAGCCTCAGGGGACACGACAGGGATATGACAGATACGCAGTATTTT
CSLRGHDRDMTDTQYF
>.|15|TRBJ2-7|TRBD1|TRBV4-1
TGCGCCAGCAGCCGAGAGGGACAGGGGGCCTACGAGCAGTACTTC
CASSREGQGAYEQYF
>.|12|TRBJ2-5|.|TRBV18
TGTGCCAGCTCACCAGATTTGGAGACCCAGTACTTC
CASSPDLETQYF
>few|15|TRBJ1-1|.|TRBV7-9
TGTGCCAGCAGCTCCCGGGGGAGTCCCCCTACCGAAGCTTTCTTT
CASSSRGSPPTEAFF
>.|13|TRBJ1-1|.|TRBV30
TGTGCCTGGAGTGCGACAGTGAACACTGAAGCTTTCTTT
CAWSATVNTEAFF
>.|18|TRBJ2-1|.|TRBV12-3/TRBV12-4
TGTGCCAGCAGTTTTCCCCCTCGATTGGAGTGGGGGTACAATGAGCAGTTCTTC
CASSFPPRLEWGYNEQFF
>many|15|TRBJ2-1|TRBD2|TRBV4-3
TGCGCCAGCAGCCCGAGCACTAGCGGATACAATGAGCAGTTCTTC
CASSPSTSGYNEQFF
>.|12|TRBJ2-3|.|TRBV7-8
TGTGCCAGCAGCTCCTCACAGGGAACGCAGTATTTT
CASSSSQGTQYF
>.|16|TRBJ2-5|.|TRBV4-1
TGCGCCAGCAGCCAAGATACTTACCGACCCAGGGAGACCCAGTACTTC
CASSQDTYRPRETQYF
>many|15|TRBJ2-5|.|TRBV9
TGTGCCAGCAGCCCCTTTCCGGGCGGACAAGAGACCCAGTACTTC
CASSPFPGGQETQYF
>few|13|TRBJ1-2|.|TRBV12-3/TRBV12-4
TGTGCCAGCAGTTTAAACGAACGCTATGGCTACACCTTC
CASSLNERYGYTF
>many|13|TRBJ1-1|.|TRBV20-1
TGCAGTGCTAGAGAGGGGGAGAGAACTGAAGCTTTCTTT
CSAREGERTEAFF
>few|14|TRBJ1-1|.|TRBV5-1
TGCGCCAGCAGCCCACCGTCGGGGAACACTGAAGCTTTCTTT
CASSPPSGNTEAFF
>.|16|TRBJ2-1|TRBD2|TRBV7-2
TGTGCCAGCAGCTTAGAGGTGACTAGCGGAAACAATGAGCAGTTCTTC
CASSLEVTSGNNEQFF
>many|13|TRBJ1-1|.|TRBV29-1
TGCAGCGCTGACGGACAGACGAACACTGAAGCTTTCTTT
CSADGQTNTEAFF
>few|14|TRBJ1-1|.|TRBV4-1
TGCGCCAGCAGCCCCATTTCCGGGGGCACTGAAGCTTTCTTT
CASSPISGGTEAFF
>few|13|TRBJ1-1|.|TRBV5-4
TGTGCCAGCAGCTTGACTAGGAACACTGAAGCTTTCTTT
CASSLTRNTEAFF
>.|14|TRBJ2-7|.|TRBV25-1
TGTGCCAGCAGTGAATGGAGGGGAGATAGCGAGCAGTACTTC
CASSEWRGDSEQYF
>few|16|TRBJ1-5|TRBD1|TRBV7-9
TGTGCCAGCAGCTTCGAGGGGGCAGGACGGAATCAGCCCCAGCATTTT
CASSFEGAGRNQPQHF
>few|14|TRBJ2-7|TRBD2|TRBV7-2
TGTGCCAGCAGTTTTCATAGCGGGAGCTACGAGCAGTACTTC
CASSFHSGSYEQYF
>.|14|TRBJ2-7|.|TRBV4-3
TGCGCCAGCAGCCAAGATCCCGGACCCTACGAGCAGTACTTC
CASSQDPGPYEQYF
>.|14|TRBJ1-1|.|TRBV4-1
TGCGCCAGCAGCCAAGTCGGGGGTGGAACTGAAGCTTTCTTT
CASSQVGGGTEAFF
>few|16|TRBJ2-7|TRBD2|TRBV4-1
TGCGCCAGCAGCCAAGATATAGGTAGCGGGAGCTACGAGCAGTACTTC
CASSQDIGSGSYEQYF
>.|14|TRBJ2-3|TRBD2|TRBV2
TGTGCCAGCAGTGAGAGGACTAGCGGAGATACGCAGTATTTT
CASSERTSGDTQYF
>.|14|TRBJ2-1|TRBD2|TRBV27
TGTGCCAGCAAGTCGGGGGGGCCCGTGCATGAGCAGTTCTTC
CASKSGGPVHEQFF
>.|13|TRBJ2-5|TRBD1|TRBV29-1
TGCAGCGTAGCATGGACAGGGGAAGAGACCCAGTACTTC
CSVAWTGEETQYF
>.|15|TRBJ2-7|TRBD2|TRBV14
TGTGCCAGCAGCCAGATAGCGGGACCCTCCTACGAGCAGTACTTC
CASSQIAGPSYEQYF
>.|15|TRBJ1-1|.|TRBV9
TGTGCCAGCAGCGTAGACCCCTCCGGGTTGACTGAAGCTTTCTTT
CASSVDPSGLTEAFF
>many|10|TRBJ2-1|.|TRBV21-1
TGTGCCAGTATCAAGGGGGAGCAGTTCTTC
CASIKGEQFF
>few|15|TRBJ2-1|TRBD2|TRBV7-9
TGTGCCAGCAGACGAGGGACTAGCGGGGTCGATGAGCAGTTCTTC
CASRRGTSGVDEQFF